These 19 T cell receptor beta chains were sequenced from one sample in a study of T-cell reconstitution after alpha-beta-depleted transplantation in children. During its preparation, the TCRbeta library received unique molecular identifiers. TCRdb used MiXCR to reprocess the PCR reads, holding one entry per CDR3 protein. The sample gives around 500,000 distinct CDR3 sequences, around 12% of which show up once; more than 5.5% is in the top ten. The source material was PBMCs from the stem cell graft donor, sampled from the stem cell graft. The receptor source for this set is a human donor who donated a stem cell graft to a child with combined immunodeficiency.

The rearrangement joins TRBV28 to TRBJ2-5; 7 bases are a match to TRBD1. Germline V lookup: CDR1 MDHEN, CDR2 SYDVKM. The V segment lost 7 bases and the J segment 5 bases; nucleotides outside the gene matches: 7. The length of the CDR3 is 13 residues. The DNA of the CDR3 is TGTGCCAGCAATCTAGGGGGCTGGGAGACCCAGTACTTC. Translating gives CASNLGGWETQYF.

This clonotype occurred many times. This sequence joins TRBV27 and TRBJ1-1; D is unresolved. Deletions cut 2 bases from V and 4 bases from J, with 11 bases between. The germline CDR1 and CDR2 sequences are MNHEY and SMNVEV (reference sequence). The CDR3 totals 14 residues. The CDR3 here is CASSLTPWGTEAFF. The CDR3, as DNA: TGTGCCAGCAGTTTAACGCCTTGGGGCACTGAAGCTTTCTTT.

This clonotype has just a few counts. The genes are TRBV20-1 and TRBJ2-2, with TRBD2 identical over 7 bases. There are 14 residues in the CDR3. Losses at the gene ends were 6 bases for V and 0 bases for J; bases not matched to a gene: 4. Germline-derived CDR1 and CDR2 are DFQATT and SNEGSKA (reference sequence). CDR3 DNA sequence: TGCAGTGCCTCGGGACTATCGAACACCGGGGAGCTGTTTTTT. This translates into CSASGLSNTGELFF.

The chain recombines TRBV11-2 with TRBJ2-7, with D perhaps TRBD2 (6 bases). This CDR3 has 14 residues. Germline V gene lookup returns CDR1 SGHAT and CDR2 FQNNGV. Trimming took off 5 bases at V and 2 bases at J, with 13 bases between the two ends. The CDR3 DNA sequence: TGTGCCAGCAGCACATCGGAGGGGACCTACGAGCAGTACTTC. Translation: CASSTSEGTYEQYF.

Many counts were recorded for this clonotype. The V and J genes are TRBV5-1 and TRBJ2-1; 8 nucleotides agree with TRBD2. The trim removed 5 bases at V and 8 bases at J, leaving 15 bases unmatched. The CDR3 has 16 amino acids. Germline values: CDR1 SGHRS, CDR2 YFSETQ. The CDR3 loop is CASRFVSGGPIDEQFF. CDR3 bases: TGCGCCAGCAGGTTTGTGTCGGGGGGGCCGATAGATGAGCAGTTCTTC.

The chain carries TRBV6-5 and TRBJ2-5, with TRBD2 as a possible D gene (6 bases). V lost 0 bases, J lost 5 bases, and 16 bases lay in between. Germline lookup yields CDR1 MNHEY and CDR2 SVGAGI. CDR3 length equals 16 residues. CDR3 coding DNA: TGTGCCAGCAGTTACTCGAAGTCCCTAGCGAGGGAGACCCAGTACTTC. It codes for CASSYSKSLARETQYF.

This clonotype was found a few times. The gene calls are TRBV24-1 and TRBJ1-2; maybe TRBD1 (5 bases). From germline, CDR1 is KGHDR and CDR2 SFDVKD. V lost 6 bases to trimming and J lost 0 bases, with 7 bases between them. There are 13 residues in the CDR3. The DNA of the CDR3 is TGTGCCACCAGTCGGGACGCTAACTATGGCTACACCTTC. Its protein product is CATSRDANYGYTF.

Many counts were recorded for this clonotype. The chain couples TRBV29-1 to TRBJ1-1; D unresolved. CDR3 length: 13 residues. Germline V CDR1 and CDR2: SQVTM, ANQGSEA. V lost 4 bases and J 0 bases, leaving 9 bases between the germline ends. The CDR3 protein is CSVGPGLNTEAFF. CDR3 DNA sequence: TGCAGCGTTGGTCCAGGCTTGAACACTGAAGCTTTCTTT.

In its sample, this clonotype was seen many times. The V gene is TRBV7-9, the J gene TRBJ1-1; tentative D call: TRBD1 (6 bases). Germline CDR1 reads SEHNR; CDR2 reads FQNEAQ (reference sequence). V gave up 4 bases and J gave up 1 base, with 10 bases separating them. This CDR3 contains 14 residues. The CDR3 nucleotides are TGTGCCAGCAGCTCGCAGACAGGGAACACTGAAGCTTTCTTT. It translates to CASSSQTGNTEAFF.

CDR3 bases: TGCGCCAGCGGTGGGGGGGTTGAGCAGTTCTTC. Protein product: CASGGGVEQFF. The gene calls are TRBV5-1 and TRBJ2-1, with 7 positions matching TRBD2. Per the germline V gene, CDR1 is SGHRS and CDR2 is YFSETQ. The CDR3 runs to 11 residues. V was pared by 7 bases and J by 9 bases, with 4 bases of the junction left unmatched. The variable domain in full, with the rest retrieved from reference TRBV5-1 and TRBJ2-1, is KAGVTQTPRYLIKTRGQQVTLSCSPISGHRSVSWYQQTPGQGLQFLFEYFSETQRNKGNFPGRFSGRQFSNSRSEMNVSTLELGDSALYLCASGGGVEQFFGPGTRLTVL.

The table lists this clonotype with a few counts. V is TRBV20-1 and J is TRBJ2-3; 13 nucleotides agree with TRBD2. This CDR3 is 17 amino acids long. The germline V gene encodes CDR1 DFQATT and CDR2 SNEGSKA (reference sequence). The trim removed 5 bases at V and 1 base at J, leaving 9 bases unmatched. The CDR3 nucleotides are TGCAGTGCTCAAGGGAGACTAGCGGGGGGAGGCACAGATACGCAGTATTTT. Its protein is CSAQGRLAGGGTDTQYF.

The table lists this clonotype with a few counts. V gene TRBV10-3 combines with J gene TRBJ2-7, with 13 bases fitting TRBD2. The V gene end was trimmed by 3 bases and the J gene end by 4 bases; junction bases not matched to a gene: 6. The CDR3 is 16 amino acids. Germline CDR1 and CDR2: ENHRY and SYGVKD. The CDR3, as DNA: TGTGCCATCAGTGACCTAGGACTAGCGGGAGCGTACGAGCAGTACTTC. This gives the protein CAISDLGLAGAYEQYF.

V is TRBV28 and J is TRBJ2-3; tentatively, D is TRBD2 (5 bases). V was trimmed by 5 bases and J by 7 bases, leaving 16 bases between them. The CDR3 has 14 residues. Germline V gene sequence: CDR1 MDHEN, CDR2 SYDVKM. CDR3 loop: CASSTPEARYTQYF. CDR3 sequence (DNA): TGTGCCAGCAGTACCCCGGAGGCTCGATATACGCAGTATTTT.

A note on this clonotype: A clone one base away is much larger, so this may be a read error. The J gene is TRBJ1-1, the V gene TRBV5-1; perhaps TRBD1 as D (5 bases). The CDR3 is 13 residues long. The germline gives CDR1 SGHRS, CDR2 YFSETQ. CDR3 in DNA: TGCGCCATCAGCCTAGGGGTTAGGACTGAAGCTTTCTTT. Amino acids: CAISLGVRTEAFF.

The rearrangement links TRBV23-1 to TRBJ2-5; D is possibly TRBD1 or TRBD2 (5 bases each). TRBV23-1 has ORF status, its function being uncertain. The V end lost 4 bases, the J end lost 2 bases, and 11 bases lay between the germline ends. The CDR3 totals 14 residues. The CDR3 loop reads CASSRWGIQETQYF. The DNA of the CDR3 is TGCGCCAGCAGTCGGTGGGGGATTCAAGAGACCCAGTACTTC.

This clonotype was counted at least ten times. The chain is built from TRBV20-1 and TRBJ1-5; D not certain. CDR3 length equals 13 residues. Germline V gene data show CDR1 as DFQATT and CDR2 as SNEGSKA (reference sequence). V lost 2 bases, J lost 3 bases, and 8 bases lay in between. The CDR3 DNA reads as TGCAGTGCTAGATCCGGACCCAATCAGCCCCAGCATTTT. It codes for CSARSGPNQPQHF.

The sample holds one count of this clonotype. The chain employs TRBV15 and TRBJ2-1; 10 positions agree with TRBD2. The CDR3 is 17 amino acids. Per the germline V gene, CDR1 is LNHNV and CDR2 is YYDKDF (reference sequence). The ends lost 0 bases at V and 8 bases at J; junction bases unmatched: 10. The CDR3 DNA is TGTGCCACCAGCAGAGATCGGTCTAGCGGGAGTAGGGATGAGCAGTTCTTC. It specifies CATSRDRSSGSRDEQFF.

This chain links TRBV5-1 with TRBJ1-3; TRBD1 is a possible D gene (5 bases). Germline V gene data show CDR1 as SGHRS and CDR2 as YFSETQ. Trimming took off 0 bases at V and 0 bases at J, with 7 bases between the two ends. There are 15 residues in the CDR3. CDR3 DNA: TGCGCCAGCAGCTTGGCAGGGATCTCTGGAAACACCATATATTTT. Protein product: CASSLAGISGNTIYF.

In this sample, this clonotype turned up a few times. The chain employs TRBV7-9 and TRBJ1-1; 8 nucleotides line up with TRBD1. Germline-derived CDR1 and CDR2 are SEHNR and FQNEAQ (reference sequence). The CDR3 runs to 13 residues. V was pared by 7 bases and J by 11 bases, with 12 bases of the junction left unmatched. The CDR3 is CASTLPPDREAFF. As DNA, the CDR3 is TGTGCCAGCACCCTCCCCCCGGACAGGGAGGCTTTCTTT.